This T cell receptor beta chain was identified in a study of shared clonotypes between healthy human individuals. At the deep level, the assay was run. Each subset's genomic DNA was split evenly across several immunoSEQ plates. Sequencing was performed with immunoSEQ multiplex PCR; in TCRdb, only in-frame clones are kept and a portion is missing. The sample has 2 million to 2.5 million clones, 90% to 96% seen once. Study-wide points: Across a handful of donors, naive CD4 shared roughly 5.1%, naive CD8 about 3.2%, memory CD4 2% to 2.5%, memory CD8 more than 0.35%.

Partitioning of CD4+ cells yielded a CD45RA+ naive subset and a CD45RA-negative memory subset. V gave up 5 bases and J gave up 2 bases, with 4 bases separating them. Germline-derived CDR1 and CDR2 are LNHDA and SQIVND (reference sequence). CDR3 length: 12 amino acids. This clone was detected once. Antigen specificity is unknown. Other DNA sequences in the sample encode the same CDR3. The sample taken for sequencing was naive CD4+ T cells sorted from blood. The subset is: CD45RA+ positively selected. This chain connects TRBV19 to TRBJ1-5, with D unresolved. The source is a man aged 18 to 30 in good health. In DNA form, the CDR3 reads TGTGCCAGTAGTTGGGGCAATCAGCCCCAGCATTTT. It translates to CASSWGNQPQHF.